This section outlines one TCR beta chain sequence together with its context. There is no known antigen for this receptor. No quality values exist for individual bases; no much larger clone is one base distant. These data are taken from a study of cytomegalovirus exposure and HLA in healthy donors (dated 2017 in TCRdb). For the study in its entirety: A later analysis indicated that the 110 or so validation repertoires were generated on the platform also employed for the 700 or so repertoires of the first cohort. The study aimed to test whether signatures of past pathogen exposure could be identified by cataloging public T cell receptors. A separate validation cohort of roughly 130 different subjects was used in addition to the approximately 610-subject first cohort. To predict cytomegalovirus infection status, the study brought together high-throughput TCR immunosequencing, statistical association of individual TCRs with disease status, and machine learning. Results and caveats for the whole study, not just this receptor: According to the authors, the approach could potentially be generalized to other disease states and immunological phenotypes. In the study, about 150 TCR beta chains were listed as associated with cytomegalovirus. Cytomegalovirus status was reported to be diagnosed by the classifier with high specificity and sensitivity in both the original and validation cohorts. While some public TCRs were present in many individuals, most TCR sequences turned up only very rarely across donors. In vitro tests confirmed that a few of the cytomegalovirus-associated TCR beta chains recognize cytomegalovirus antigens. All 120 or so repertoires were used to score co-occurrence in the validation cohort in a later analysis, because that analysis had no HLA typing for the cohort. Subsequent analysis determined that TCRs grouped into clusters in the first cohort also showed a tendency toward co-occurrence across the approximately 120 validation repertoires, and approximately 94% of cluster scores exceeded 0.

The donors were included in the validation cohort of approximately 120 subjects, a group kept apart from the roughly 700-subject first cohort. Libraries came from the immunoSEQ multiplex PCR assay. Regarding the original processing steps: A statistical classification framework was developed to diagnose cytomegalovirus status using the catalog of TCR beta chain sequences. In TCRdb, the immuneACCESS table is reduced to in-frame sequences with V and J assigned. These tables do not hold every clone; where another copy was compared, an unresolved V gene accounts for under half, and the others remain unexplained. Clone size and the V and J calls come from that table; the DNA yielded D and trimming. The sample data list 150,000 to 200,000 clones, and 84% of these were observed just once. 9.5% to 13% of the sample lies in the top ten. V has 0 bases trimmed and J has 2 bases trimmed; junction bases matching no gene number 4. CDR3 length: 15 amino acids, cysteine to phenylalanine. The DNA shown is the 45-base CDR3, in frame from base 1. CDR1 MNHEY and CDR2 SVGAGI are derived from the germline V gene.

This receptor chain uses TRBV6-5 and TRBJ2-7, with 7 bases matching TRBD1. Sequenced sample: PBMCs. This TCR was sampled from a man aged 25 to 40 in good health and CMV-seropositive. Read as DNA, the sequence is TGTGCCAGCAGTTACTCAGGGACAGAGACCTACGAGCAGTACTTC. It specifies CASSYSGTETYEQYF.